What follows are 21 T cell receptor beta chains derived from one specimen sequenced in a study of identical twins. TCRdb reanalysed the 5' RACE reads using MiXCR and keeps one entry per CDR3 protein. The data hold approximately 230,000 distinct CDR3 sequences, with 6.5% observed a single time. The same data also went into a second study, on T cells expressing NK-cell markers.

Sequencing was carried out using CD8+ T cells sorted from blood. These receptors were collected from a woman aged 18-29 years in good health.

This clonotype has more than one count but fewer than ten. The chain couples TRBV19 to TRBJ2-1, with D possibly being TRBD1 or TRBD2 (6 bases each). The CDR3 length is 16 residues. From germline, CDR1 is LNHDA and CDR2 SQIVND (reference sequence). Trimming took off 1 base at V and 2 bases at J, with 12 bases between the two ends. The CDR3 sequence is CASSIGVGGPYNEQFF. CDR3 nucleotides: TGTGCCAGTAGTATAGGAGTCGGGGGCCCCTACAATGAGCAGTTCTTC.

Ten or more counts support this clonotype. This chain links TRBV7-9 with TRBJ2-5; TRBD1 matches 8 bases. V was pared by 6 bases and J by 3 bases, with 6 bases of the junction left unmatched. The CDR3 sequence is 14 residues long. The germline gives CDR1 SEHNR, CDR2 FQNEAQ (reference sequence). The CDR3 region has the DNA TGTGCCAGCAGACTGGACAGGGAAAAAGAGACCCAGTACTTC. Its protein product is CASRLDREKETQYF. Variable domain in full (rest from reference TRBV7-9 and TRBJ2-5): DTGVSQNPRHKITKRGQNVTFRCDPISEHNRLYWYRQTLGQGPEFLTYFQNEAQLEKSRLLSDRFSAERPKGSFSTLEIQRTEQGDSAMYLCASRLDREKETQYFGPGTRLLVL.

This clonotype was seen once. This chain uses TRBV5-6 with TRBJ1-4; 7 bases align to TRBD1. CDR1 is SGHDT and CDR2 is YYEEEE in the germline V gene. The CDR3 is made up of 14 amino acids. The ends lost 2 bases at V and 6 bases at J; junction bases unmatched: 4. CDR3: CASSFATGDEKLFF. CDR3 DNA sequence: TGTGCCAGCAGCTTCGCTACAGGGGATGAAAAACTGTTTTTT.

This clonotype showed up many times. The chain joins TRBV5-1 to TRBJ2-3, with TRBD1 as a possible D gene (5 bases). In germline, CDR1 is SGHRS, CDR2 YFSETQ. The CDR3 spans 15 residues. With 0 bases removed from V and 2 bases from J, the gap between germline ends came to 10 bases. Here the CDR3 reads CASSLGGRSTDTQYF. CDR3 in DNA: TGCGCCAGCAGCTTGGGGGGCAGGTCCACAGATACGCAGTATTTT.

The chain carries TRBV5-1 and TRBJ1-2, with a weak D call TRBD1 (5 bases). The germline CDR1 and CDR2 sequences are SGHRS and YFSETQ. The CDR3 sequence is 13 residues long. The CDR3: CGGFPRGNYGYTF. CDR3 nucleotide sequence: TGCGGAGGTTTCCCGCGGGGCAACTATGGCTACACCTTC. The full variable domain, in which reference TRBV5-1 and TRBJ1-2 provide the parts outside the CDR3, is KAGVTQTPRYLIKTRGQQVTLSCSPISGHRSVSWYQQTPGQGLQFLFEYFSETQRNKGNFPGRFSGRQFSNSRSEMNVSTLELGDSALYLCGGFPRGNYGYTFGSGTRLTVV.

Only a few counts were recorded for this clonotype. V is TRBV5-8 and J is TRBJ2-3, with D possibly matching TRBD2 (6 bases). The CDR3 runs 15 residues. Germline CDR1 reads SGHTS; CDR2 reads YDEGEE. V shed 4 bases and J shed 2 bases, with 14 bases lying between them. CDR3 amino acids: CASSLAGGYTDTQYF. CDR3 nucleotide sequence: TGTGCCAGCAGCCTAGCCGGGGGTTACACAGATACGCAGTATTTT.

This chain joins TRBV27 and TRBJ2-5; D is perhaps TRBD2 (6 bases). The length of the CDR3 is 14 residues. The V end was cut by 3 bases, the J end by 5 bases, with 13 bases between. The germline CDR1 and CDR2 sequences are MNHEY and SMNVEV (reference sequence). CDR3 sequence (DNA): TGTGCCAGCAGTTTTTTAACTAGCAGGGAGACCCAGTACTTC. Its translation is CASSFLTSRETQYF.

CDR3 in amino acids: CASSLAGGDRYYGYTF. The CDR3 region has the DNA TGTGCCAGCAGCTTAGCGGGTGGGGACCGTTACTATGGCTACACCTTC. The chain joins TRBV7-9 to TRBJ1-2; weak D call: TRBD1 (5 bases). Germline CDR1 and CDR2: SEHNR and FQNEAQ (reference sequence). The CDR3 totals 16 residues. V lost 0 bases, J lost 3 bases, and 14 bases lay in between.

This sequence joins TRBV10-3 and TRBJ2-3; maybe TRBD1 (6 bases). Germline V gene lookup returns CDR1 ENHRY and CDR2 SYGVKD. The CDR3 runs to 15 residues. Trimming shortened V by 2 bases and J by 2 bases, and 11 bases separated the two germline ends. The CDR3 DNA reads TGTGCCATCAGTGAGATGGGACAACTCACAGATACGCAGTATTTT. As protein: CAISEMGQLTDTQYF.

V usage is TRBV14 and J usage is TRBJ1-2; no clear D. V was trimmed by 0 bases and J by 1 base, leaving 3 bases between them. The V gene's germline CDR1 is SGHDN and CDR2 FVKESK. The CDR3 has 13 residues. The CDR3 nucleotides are TGTGCCAGCAGCCAAGACCGTAACTATGGCTACACCTTC. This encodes CASSQDRNYGYTF.

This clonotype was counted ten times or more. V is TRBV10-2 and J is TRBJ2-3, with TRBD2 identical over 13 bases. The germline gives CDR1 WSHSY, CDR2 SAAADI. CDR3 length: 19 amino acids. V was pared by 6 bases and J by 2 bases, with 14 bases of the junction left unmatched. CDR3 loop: CASSPLGLAGRGTTDTQYF. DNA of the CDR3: TGCGCCAGCAGCCCCCTGGGACTAGCGGGGCGGGGGACCACAGATACGCAGTATTTT.

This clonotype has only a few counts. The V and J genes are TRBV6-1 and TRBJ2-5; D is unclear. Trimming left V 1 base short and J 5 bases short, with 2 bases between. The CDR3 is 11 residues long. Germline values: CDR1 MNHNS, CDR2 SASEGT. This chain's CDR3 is CASSEVETQYF. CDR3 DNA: TGTGCCAGCAGTGAAGTTGAGACCCAGTACTTC.

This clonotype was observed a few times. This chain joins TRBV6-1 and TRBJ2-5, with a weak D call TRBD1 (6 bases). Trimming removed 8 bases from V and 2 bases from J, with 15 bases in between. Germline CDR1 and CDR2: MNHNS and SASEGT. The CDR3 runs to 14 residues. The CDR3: CASLRGFGQETQYF. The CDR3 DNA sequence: TGTGCCAGCCTCAGGGGCTTTGGACAAGAGACCCAGTACTTC.

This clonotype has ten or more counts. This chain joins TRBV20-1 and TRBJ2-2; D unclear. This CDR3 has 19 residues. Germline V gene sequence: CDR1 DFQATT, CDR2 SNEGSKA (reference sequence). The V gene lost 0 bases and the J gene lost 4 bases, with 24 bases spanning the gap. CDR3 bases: TGCAGTGCTAGAGATCGGAACCCCAGAGCGAGGTATCGCACCGGGGAGCTGTTTTTT. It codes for CSARDRNPRARYRTGELFF.

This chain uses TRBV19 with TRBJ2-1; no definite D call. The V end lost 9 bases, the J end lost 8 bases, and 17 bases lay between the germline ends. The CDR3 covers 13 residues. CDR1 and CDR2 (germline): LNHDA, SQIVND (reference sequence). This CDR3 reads CASSPSRADEQFF. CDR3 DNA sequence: TGTGCCAGCTCCCCCTCTAGAGCCGATGAGCAGTTCTTC.

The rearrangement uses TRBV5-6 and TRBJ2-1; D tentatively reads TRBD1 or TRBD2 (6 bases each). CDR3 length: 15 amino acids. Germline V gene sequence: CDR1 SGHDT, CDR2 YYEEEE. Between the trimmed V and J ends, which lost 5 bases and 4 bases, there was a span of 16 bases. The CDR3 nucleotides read TGTGCCAGCAGGCTGGAGGGGGGCTTATACAATGAGCAGTTCTTC. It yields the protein CASRLEGGLYNEQFF.

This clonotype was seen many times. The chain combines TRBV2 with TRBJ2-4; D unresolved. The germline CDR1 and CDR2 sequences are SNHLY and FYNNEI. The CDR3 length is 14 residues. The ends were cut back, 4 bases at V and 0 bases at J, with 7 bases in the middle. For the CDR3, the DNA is TGTGCCAGCAGTGTGGAAGTAGCCAAAAACATTCAGTACTTC. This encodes CASSVEVAKNIQYF. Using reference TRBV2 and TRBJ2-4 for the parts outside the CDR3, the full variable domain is EPEVTQTPSHQVTQMGQEVILRCVPISNHLYFYWYRQILGQKVEFLVSFYNNEISEKSEIFDDQFSVERPDGSNFTLKIRSTKLEDSAMYFCASSVEVAKNIQYFGAGTRLSVL.

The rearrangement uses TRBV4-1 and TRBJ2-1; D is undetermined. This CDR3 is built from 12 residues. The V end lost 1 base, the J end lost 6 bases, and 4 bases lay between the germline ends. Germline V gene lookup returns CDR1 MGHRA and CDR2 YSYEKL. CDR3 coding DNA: TGCGCCAGCAGCCAAGGAGTCAATGAGCAGTTCTTC. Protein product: CASSQGVNEQFF.

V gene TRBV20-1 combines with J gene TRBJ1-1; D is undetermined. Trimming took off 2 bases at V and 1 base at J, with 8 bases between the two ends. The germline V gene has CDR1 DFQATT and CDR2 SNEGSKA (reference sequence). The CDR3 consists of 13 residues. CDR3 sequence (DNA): TGCAGTGCTAGAATACCGTGGAACACTGAAGCTTTCTTT. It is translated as CSARIPWNTEAFF.

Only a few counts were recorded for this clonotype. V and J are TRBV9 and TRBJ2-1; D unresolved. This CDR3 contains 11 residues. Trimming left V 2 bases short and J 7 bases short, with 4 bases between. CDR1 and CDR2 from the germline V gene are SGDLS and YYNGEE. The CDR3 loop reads CASSVRNEQFF. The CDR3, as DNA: TGTGCCAGCAGCGTTAGAAATGAGCAGTTCTTC.

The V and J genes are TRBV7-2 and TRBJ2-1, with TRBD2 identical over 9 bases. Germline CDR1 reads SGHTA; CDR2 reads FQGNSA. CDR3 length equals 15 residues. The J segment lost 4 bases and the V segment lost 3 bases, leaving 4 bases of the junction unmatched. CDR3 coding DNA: TGTGCCAGCAGCTTTGGCGGGAGGGAATACAATGAGCAGTTCTTC. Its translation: CASSFGGREYNEQFF.